This TCR beta chain stems from a study of blood T cell repertoires in COVID-19. About the study: Samples came from the United States, Italy and Spain, spanning acute and convalescent COVID-19.

The CDR3 is 14 residues long. CDR1 and CDR2 from the germline V gene are KGHSH and LQKENI. V gave up 3 bases and J gave up 0 bases, with 6 bases separating them. Clones were read by immunoSEQ multiplex PCR, and TCRdb kept only the in-frame ones, dropping some. Of more than 60,000 clones in the sample, 88% are singletons; the top ten hold around 9.1%. The sequence was collected from a woman in her forties who had recovered from COVID-19. Sequencing used PBMCs or T cells enriched from blood (not recorded which). The chain is built from TRBV18 and TRBJ1-5; D is unresolved. CDR3 in amino acids: CASSPSYSNQPQHF. In DNA, the CDR3 is TGTGCCAGCTCACCCAGTTATAGCAATCAGCCCCAGCATTTT.